These T cell receptor beta chains were read from a single sample in a study of response to subunit inactivated influenza vaccine. One entry per CDR3 protein, called by TCRdb with MiXCR from the RT-PCR reads. The sample includes roughly 780,000 distinct CDR3 sequences, 18% of them seen just once. This sample comprised PBMCs from blood, obtained approximately 5 days after vaccination. These receptors all come from a man aged 45-65 years who received an inactivated influenza vaccine. CDR3s include the opening cysteine and the closing phenylalanine or tryptophan. The D gene is left open where the match is weak. The size field is filled for only some rows; it gives once, few, many or a size class.

abundance: .
len: 15
v_gene: TRBV18
j_gene: TRBJ2-5
d_gene: .
CDR3nt: TGTGCCAGCTCACCAGGCAGCCGCGCGGGAGAGACCCAGTACTTC
CDR3aa: CASSPGSRAGETQYF

abundance: .
len: 13
v_gene: TRBV25-1
j_gene: TRBJ2-5
d_gene: .
CDR3nt: TGTGCCAGCAGCGAAAGGGGCTTTGAGACCCAGTACTTC
CDR3aa: CASSERGFETQYF

abundance: many
len: 15
v_gene: TRBV6-5
j_gene: TRBJ1-6
d_gene: .
CDR3nt: TGTGCCAGCAGTTACGGACCGAGTTATAATTCACCCCTCCACTTT
CDR3aa: CASSYGPSYNSPLHF

abundance: .
len: 14
v_gene: TRBV11-2
j_gene: TRBJ2-3
d_gene: .
CDR3nt: TGTGCCAGCAGCTTAGATTCAGGGGCAGATACGCAGTATTTT
CDR3aa: CASSLDSGADTQYF

abundance: .
len: 16
v_gene: TRBV6-5
j_gene: TRBJ2-1
d_gene: .
CDR3nt: TGTGCCAGCAGTTACTTTCCACAGGGGGGGACGAATGAGCAGTTCTTC
CDR3aa: CASSYFPQGGTNEQFF

abundance: many
len: 15
v_gene: TRBV5-1
j_gene: TRBJ2-1
d_gene: TRBD2
CDR3nt: TGCGCCAGCAGCTCTCTAGCGGGAGAGGTCAATGAGCAGTTCTTC
CDR3aa: CASSSLAGEVNEQFF

abundance: .
len: 15
v_gene: TRBV2
j_gene: TRBJ1-4
d_gene: TRBD1
CDR3nt: TGTGCCAGCAGTGAACAGACAGGGGCTGGTGAAAAACTGTTTTTT
CDR3aa: CASSEQTGAGEKLFF

abundance: many
len: 14
v_gene: TRBV20-1
j_gene: TRBJ2-1
d_gene: .
CDR3nt: TGCAGTGCTAGACAGACAAACTCCTACAATGAGCAGTTCTTC
CDR3aa: CSARQTNSYNEQFF

abundance: .
len: 16
v_gene: TRBV27
j_gene: TRBJ2-7
d_gene: .
CDR3nt: TGTGCCAGCAGTTTAGGGGGGCCGGCCCTCGGGGGCGAGCAGTACTTC
CDR3aa: CASSLGGPALGGEQYF

abundance: few
len: 15
v_gene: TRBV18
j_gene: TRBJ2-1
d_gene: TRBD2
CDR3nt: TGTGCCAGCTCGCATAGCGGGAGAGGGAACAATGAGCAGTTCTTC
CDR3aa: CASSHSGRGNNEQFF

abundance: few
len: 16
v_gene: TRBV4-2
j_gene: TRBJ1-1
d_gene: .
CDR3nt: TGTGCCAGCAGCCAAGATTGGGGGGCGAAAAACACTGAAGCTTTCTTT
CDR3aa: CASSQDWGAKNTEAFF

abundance: few
len: 15
v_gene: TRBV6-2/TRBV6-3
j_gene: TRBJ2-7
d_gene: TRBD2
CDR3nt: TGTGCCAGCAGTTACAGGAGCGGGGGGCTCTACGAGCAGTACTTC
CDR3aa: CASSYRSGGLYEQYF

abundance: .
len: 15
v_gene: TRBV10-3
j_gene: TRBJ2-3
d_gene: .
CDR3nt: TGTGCCATCAGTGTAGGGCAGGCGAGCGCAGATACGCAGTATTTT
CDR3aa: CAISVGQASADTQYF

abundance: few
len: 13
v_gene: TRBV29-1
j_gene: TRBJ2-2
d_gene: .
CDR3nt: TGCAGCGTTGAATGGGGGCCCACCGGGGAGCTGTTTTTT
CDR3aa: CSVEWGPTGELFF

abundance: few
len: 12
v_gene: TRBV2
j_gene: TRBJ2-1
d_gene: .
CDR3nt: TGTGCCAGCAGTGGTGAGGTGGGTTGGCAGTTCTTC
CDR3aa: CASSGEVGWQFF

abundance: few
len: 13
v_gene: TRBV10-3
j_gene: TRBJ2-7
d_gene: TRBD1
CDR3nt: TGTGCCATCAAGGGACAGGGGAGCTACGAGCAGTACTTC
CDR3aa: CAIKGQGSYEQYF

abundance: once
len: 11
v_gene: TRBV2
j_gene: TRBJ1-5
d_gene: .
CDR3nt: TGTGCCAGCGGGGGATATCAGCCCCAGCATTTT
CDR3aa: CASGGYQPQHF

abundance: .
len: 11
v_gene: TRBV20-1
j_gene: TRBJ2-7
d_gene: .
CDR3nt: TGCAGTGCTAGTACCATACTTGAGCAGTACTTC
CDR3aa: CSASTILEQYF

abundance: many
len: 17
v_gene: TRBV9
j_gene: TRBJ2-7
d_gene: .
CDR3nt: TGTGCCAGCAGCTACCGGCCGGTGACTAGAGTCATCTACGAGCAGTACTTC
CDR3aa: CASSYRPVTRVIYEQYF

abundance: .
len: 12
v_gene: TRBV12-3/TRBV12-4
j_gene: TRBJ2-1
d_gene: .
CDR3nt: TGTGCCAGCAGTATACAGGGTTATGAGCAGTTCTTC
CDR3aa: CASSIQGYEQFF

abundance: many
len: 14
v_gene: TRBV4-2
j_gene: TRBJ2-5
d_gene: .
CDR3nt: TGTGCCAGCAGCCAAGATAAGGGTAGAGAGACCCAGTACTTC
CDR3aa: CASSQDKGRETQYF

abundance: .
len: 14
v_gene: TRBV7-9
j_gene: TRBJ2-7
d_gene: .
CDR3nt: TGTGCCAGCAGCTTAATTTCGACAGTCTACGAGCAGTACTTC
CDR3aa: CASSLISTVYEQYF

abundance: many
len: 15
v_gene: TRBV5-1
j_gene: TRBJ1-6
d_gene: .
CDR3nt: TGCGCCAGCAGCTTGTATCAGGATCCTTCTTCACCCCTCCACTTT
CDR3aa: CASSLYQDPSSPLHF

abundance: few
len: 13
v_gene: TRBV20-1
j_gene: TRBJ2-1
d_gene: .
CDR3nt: TGCAGTGCTCAGGGGACGGCCTACAATGAGCAGTTCTTC
CDR3aa: CSAQGTAYNEQFF

abundance: many
len: 15
v_gene: TRBV20-1
j_gene: TRBJ2-5
d_gene: TRBD2
CDR3nt: TGCAGTGCTCTCGGGACTAGCGGATTTAAAGAGACCCAGTACTTC
CDR3aa: CSALGTSGFKETQYF

abundance: few
len: 15
v_gene: TRBV12-3/TRBV12-4
j_gene: TRBJ2-7
d_gene: TRBD2
CDR3nt: TGTGCCAGCAGTCCCGGACTAGCGGGAGTAGGTGGGCAGTACTTC
CDR3aa: CASSPGLAGVGGQYF

abundance: many
len: 16
v_gene: TRBV24-1
j_gene: TRBJ2-1
d_gene: TRBD1
CDR3nt: TGTGCCACCAGTGGCTTGACAGGGGTTTCCTACAATGAGCAGTTCTTC
CDR3aa: CATSGLTGVSYNEQFF

abundance: few
len: 13
v_gene: TRBV7-2
j_gene: TRBJ2-1
d_gene: .
CDR3nt: TGTGCCAGCAGCTTAGCTTGGGCCGATGAGCAGTTCTTC
CDR3aa: CASSLAWADEQFF

abundance: few
len: 17
v_gene: TRBV7-2
j_gene: TRBJ1-5
d_gene: .
CDR3nt: TGTGCCAGCAGCTTAGTCTTCAGCAGGGGCGGCAATCAGCCCCAGCATTTT
CDR3aa: CASSLVFSRGGNQPQHF

abundance: few
len: 15
v_gene: TRBV6-1
j_gene: TRBJ2-2
d_gene: .
CDR3nt: TGTGCCAGCAGTCTCAGGTTTAGGTACACCGGGGAGCTGTTTTTT
CDR3aa: CASSLRFRYTGELFF

abundance: .
len: 14
v_gene: TRBV20-1
j_gene: TRBJ1-6
d_gene: .
CDR3nt: TGCAGTGCTAGTGTCGGTTGGGATAATTCACCCCTCCACTTT
CDR3aa: CSASVGWDNSPLHF

abundance: few
len: 16
v_gene: TRBV20-1
j_gene: TRBJ2-3
d_gene: TRBD2
CDR3nt: TGCAGTGCTAGAACAGGCCTAGCGGTGAAATCGGATACGCAGTATTTT
CDR3aa: CSARTGLAVKSDTQYF

abundance: .
len: 13
v_gene: TRBV5-7
j_gene: TRBJ2-3
d_gene: .
CDR3nt: TGTGCCAGCAGCTTTTGGGGCACAGATACGCAGTATTTT
CDR3aa: CASSFWGTDTQYF

abundance: .
len: 15
v_gene: TRBV7-9
j_gene: TRBJ2-3
d_gene: TRBD2
CDR3nt: TGTGCCAGCAGCCCCGATGGGGGGGAGCCAGATACGCAGTATTTT
CDR3aa: CASSPDGGEPDTQYF

abundance: few
len: 10
v_gene: TRBV20-1
j_gene: TRBJ2-3
d_gene: .
CDR3nt: TGCAGTGCCGCATACGATACGCAGTATTTT
CDR3aa: CSAAYDTQYF

abundance: .
len: 10
v_gene: TRBV29-1
j_gene: TRBJ2-1
d_gene: .
CDR3nt: TGCAGCGTTGGGCCTAAGGAGCAGTTCTTC
CDR3aa: CSVGPKEQFF

abundance: .
len: 16
v_gene: TRBV3-1
j_gene: TRBJ2-1
d_gene: .
CDR3nt: TGTGCCAGCAGCCGAAGGATCAGCGGAGAGTACAATGAGCAGTTCTTC
CDR3aa: CASSRRISGEYNEQFF

abundance: .
len: 14
v_gene: TRBV6-2/TRBV6-3
j_gene: TRBJ2-1
d_gene: .
CDR3nt: TGTGCCAGCAGTTTTGTGCCGACCAACAATGAGCAGTTCTTC
CDR3aa: CASSFVPTNNEQFF

abundance: .
len: 15
v_gene: TRBV7-2
j_gene: TRBJ1-6
d_gene: .
CDR3nt: TGTGCCAGCAGCTTAGAAGCGGGGGCGGATTCACCCCTCCACTTT
CDR3aa: CASSLEAGADSPLHF

abundance: .
len: 16
v_gene: TRBV12-3/TRBV12-4
j_gene: TRBJ2-2
d_gene: TRBD1
CDR3nt: TGTGCCAGCAGTACCCGACAGGGTTTAAGCCCCGGGGAGCTGTTTTTT
CDR3aa: CASSTRQGLSPGELFF

abundance: .
len: 12
v_gene: TRBV2
j_gene: TRBJ2-7
d_gene: TRBD2
CDR3nt: TGTGCCAGCAGTCGGACTAGCGACGAGCAGTACTTC
CDR3aa: CASSRTSDEQYF

abundance: few
len: 17
v_gene: TRBV4-3
j_gene: TRBJ2-1
d_gene: TRBD2
CDR3nt: TGCGCCAGCAGCCAAGAGGCTAGCGGGGGGGTAGTTAATGAGCAGTTCTTC
CDR3aa: CASSQEASGGVVNEQFF

abundance: few
len: 14
v_gene: TRBV9
j_gene: TRBJ1-5
d_gene: .
CDR3nt: TGTGCCAGCAGCGTAGGGGGGGCCGATCAGCCCCAGCATTTT
CDR3aa: CASSVGGADQPQHF

abundance: .
len: 11
v_gene: TRBV28
j_gene: TRBJ2-1
d_gene: .
CDR3nt: TGTGCCAGCAGGGGCTGGGGACAGCAGTTCTTC
CDR3aa: CASRGWGQQFF

abundance: .
len: 15
v_gene: TRBV20-1
j_gene: TRBJ2-5
d_gene: TRBD2
CDR3nt: TGCAGTGCTAGAGATGGGAGGGCAGAACAAGAGACCCAGTACTTC
CDR3aa: CSARDGRAEQETQYF

abundance: few
len: 14
v_gene: TRBV15
j_gene: TRBJ1-1
d_gene: .
CDR3nt: TGTGCCACCAGCAGAGGATCGAGGAAGGTTGAAGCTTTCTTT
CDR3aa: CATSRGSRKVEAFF